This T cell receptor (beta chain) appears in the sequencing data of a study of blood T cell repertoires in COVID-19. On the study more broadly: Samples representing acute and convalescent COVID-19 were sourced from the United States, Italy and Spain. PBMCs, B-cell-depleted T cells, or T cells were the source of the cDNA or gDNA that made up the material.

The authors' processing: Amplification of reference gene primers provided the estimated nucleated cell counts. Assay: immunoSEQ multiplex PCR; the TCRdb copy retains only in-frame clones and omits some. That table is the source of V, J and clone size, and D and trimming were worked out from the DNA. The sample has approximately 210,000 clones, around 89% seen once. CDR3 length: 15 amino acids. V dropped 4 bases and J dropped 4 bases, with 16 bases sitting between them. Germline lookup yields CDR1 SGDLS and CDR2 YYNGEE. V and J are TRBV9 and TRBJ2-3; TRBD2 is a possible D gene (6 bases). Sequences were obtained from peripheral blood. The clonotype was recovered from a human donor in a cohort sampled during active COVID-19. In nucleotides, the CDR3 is TGTGCCAGCAGCCTAGGAGTGGGGGGACCAGATACGCAGTATTTT. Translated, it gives CASSLGVGGPDTQYF. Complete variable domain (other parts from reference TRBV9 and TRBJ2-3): DSGVTQTPKHLITATGQRVTLRCSPRSGDLSVYWYQQSLDQGLQFLIQYYNGEERAKGNILERFSAQQFPDLHSELNLSSLELGDSALYFCASSLGVGGPDTQYFGPGTRLTVL.